These 13 T cell receptor beta chains were sequenced from one sample in a study of Ad26.COV2.S vaccination and SARS-CoV-2 variants. Treatment in this sample: over 15 received Ad26.COV2.S at low or high dose, single or two shots; about 5 received placebo; per-sample allocation not given. Sampling took place 63 days after the first vaccine or placebo injection. The data were produced by immunoSEQ multiplex PCR, yet TCRdb's version contains in-frame clones alone and is incomplete. The table shows hundreds of thousands of clones, with over 75% occurring only once. The specimen comprised peripheral blood, sampled in a trial of Ad26.COV2.S vaccine versus placebo. The receptors here all came from a person aged 18-65 years who received the Ad26.COV2.S COVID-19 vaccine or a placebo.

V usage is TRBV5-6 and J usage is TRBJ1-6; 8 nucleotides line up with TRBD1. Germline V gives CDR1 SGHDT, CDR2 YYEEEE. The V segment lost 0 bases and the J segment 7 bases; nucleotides outside the gene matches: 3. This CDR3 is 15 amino acids long. The CDR3 region is CASSLGTGRNSPLHF. CDR3 nucleotide sequence: TGTGCCAGCAGCTTGGGGACAGGGAGGAATTCACCCCTCCACTTT.

The J gene is TRBJ1-2, the V gene TRBV4-2; 9 nucleotides align to TRBD1. This CDR3 spans 15 amino acids. V was clipped by 4 bases and J by 7 bases; unmatched bases: 10. Germline values: CDR1 LGHNA, CDR2 YNFKEQ. CDR3 nucleotides: TGTGCCAGCAGCCCGGGACAGGGCGAAGTTGGTGGCTACACCTTC. Its translation is CASSPGQGEVGGYTF.

The CDR3 sequence: CAISESGAGELFF. The CDR3 region has the DNA TGTGCCATCAGTGAGTCCGGGGCCGGGGAGCTGTTTTTT. The chain carries TRBV10-3 and TRBJ2-2; D may be TRBD2 (5 bases). Germline V gives CDR1 ENHRY, CDR2 SYGVKD. CDR3 length: 13 residues. The V end was cut by 0 bases, the J end by 6 bases, with 5 bases between.

This chain links TRBV2 with TRBJ2-1; TRBD2 matches at 9 bases. The V gene end was trimmed by 8 bases and the J gene end by 9 bases; junction bases not matched to a gene: 8. CDR1 is SNHLY and CDR2 is FYNNEI in the germline V gene. The CDR3 contains 13 residues. CDR3 nucleotide sequence: TGTGCCAGCGTCAAGGCAGCGGGGGGTGAGCAGTTCTTC. This encodes CASVKAAGGEQFF.

The V call is TRBV11-2, the J call TRBJ2-1, with TRBD2 identical over 7 bases. Germline V CDR1 and CDR2: SGHAT, FQNNGV. The V and J ends lost 9 bases and 5 bases, in that order; junction bases with no gene match: 13. This CDR3 comprises 15 residues. CDR3 residues: CASIHTERDNNEQFF. The DNA of the CDR3 is TGTGCCAGTATTCACACAGAGCGGGATAACAATGAGCAGTTCTTC.

This chain links TRBV7-2 with TRBJ1-1; TRBD1 might be the D (5 bases). Germline CDR1 is SGHTA and CDR2 is FQGNSA. The CDR3 covers 15 residues. V was clipped by 8 bases and J by 4 bases, with 20 bases between them. The CDR3, as DNA: TGTGCCAGCTTGGCCCAGGGAGTCCTGGGCACTGAAGCTTTCTTT. Protein sequence: CASLAQGVLGTEAFF.

This chain connects TRBV5-7 to TRBJ1-6; tentatively, D is TRBD1 (6 bases). TRBV5-7 is assigned to the ORF class and has an uncertain function. The CDR3 is 18 amino acids. V lost 3 bases to trimming and J lost 7 bases, with 23 bases between them. CDR3 in DNA: TGTGCCAGCAGCTCCCCCCGTTTTGGGGGCGATCGGAATTCACCCCTCCACTTT. Translated, it gives CASSSPRFGGDRNSPLHF.

In nucleotides, the CDR3 is TGCGCCAGCAGCTCATATCCTAACAGGGAATCCACCTACGAGCAGTACTTC. Its translation is CASSSYPNRESTYEQYF. This chain connects TRBV5-1 to TRBJ2-7; a weak D match, TRBD1 (6 bases). V lost 3 bases, J lost 2 bases, and 21 bases lay in between. The CDR3 is 17 amino acids. The germline V gene has CDR1 SGHRS and CDR2 YFSETQ.

V gene TRBV6-6 combines with J gene TRBJ2-7; D possibly uses TRBD1 or TRBD2 (5 bases each). The CDR3 contains 15 residues. With 4 bases removed from V and 0 bases from J, the gap between germline ends came to 13 bases. Germline V gene data show CDR1 as MNHNY and CDR2 as SVGAGI (reference sequence). This CDR3 reads CASSSLRGVSYEQYF. As DNA, the CDR3 is TGTGCCAGCAGTTCCCTTCGAGGGGTCTCCTACGAGCAGTACTTC.

The V and J genes are TRBV3-1 (or the pseudogene TRBV3-2) and TRBJ2-2; 7 bases fit TRBD2. The CDR3 runs to 15 residues. V dropped 4 bases and J dropped 8; count of bases not matched to a gene: 10. Germline CDR1 and CDR2: LGHDT and YNNKEL (reference sequence). The CDR3 loop reads CASSPPASGLGELFF. In DNA, the CDR3 is TGTGCCAGCAGCCCGCCGGCTAGCGGTTTGGGGGAGCTGTTTTTT.

CDR3 loop: CASSLGGTSVDEQFF. CDR3 sequence (DNA): TGCGCCAGCAGCTTGGGTGGGACTAGCGTCGATGAGCAGTTCTTC. This chain links TRBV5-1 with TRBJ2-1, with 10 nucleotides matching TRBD2. V trimming: 0 bases; J trimming: 8 bases; junction bases outside the gene matches: 5. This CDR3 comprises 15 residues. CDR1 SGHRS and CDR2 YFSETQ come from the germline V gene.

This clone was detected only a few times. This chain links TRBV18 with TRBJ2-7; 12 bases are a match to TRBD1. V was pared by 10 bases and J by 4 bases, with 8 bases of the junction left unmatched. The germline gives CDR1 KGHSH, CDR2 LQKENI. The CDR3 extends over 14 amino acids. DNA of the CDR3: TGTGCCACCACGGTGGGACAGGGGGCTTACGAGCAGTACTTC. Translating it yields CATTVGQGAYEQYF.

V gene TRBV13 combines with J gene TRBJ1-6, with 9 positions matching TRBD1. J gave up 5 bases and V 5 bases, and 7 bases lay outside the gene matches. CDR1 and CDR2 from the germline V gene are PRHDT and FYEKMQ (reference sequence). The CDR3 has 16 residues. The CDR3 DNA sequence: TGTGCCAGCAGCCGAACAGGGGGCAGCCATAATTCACCCCTCCACTTT. Translating gives CASSRTGGSHNSPLHF.